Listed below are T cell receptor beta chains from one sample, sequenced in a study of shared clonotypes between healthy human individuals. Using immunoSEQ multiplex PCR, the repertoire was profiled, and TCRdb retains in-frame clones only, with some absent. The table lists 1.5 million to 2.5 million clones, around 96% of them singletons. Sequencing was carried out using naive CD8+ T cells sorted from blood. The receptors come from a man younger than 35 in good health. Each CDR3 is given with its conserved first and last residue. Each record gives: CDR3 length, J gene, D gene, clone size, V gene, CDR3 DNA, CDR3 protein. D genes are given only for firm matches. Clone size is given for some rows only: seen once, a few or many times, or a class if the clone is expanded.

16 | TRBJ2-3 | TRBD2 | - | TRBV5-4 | TGTGCCAGCAGCTTGGGTGGACTAGGGGGCACAGATACGCAGTATTTT | CASSLGGLGGTDTQYF
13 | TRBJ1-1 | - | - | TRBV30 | TGTGCCTCTTACGGACAACTGAACACTGAAGCTTTCTTT | CASYGQLNTEAFF
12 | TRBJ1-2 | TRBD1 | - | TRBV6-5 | TGTGCCAGCAGTGGACAGGGTAATGGCTACACCTTC | CASSGQGNGYTF
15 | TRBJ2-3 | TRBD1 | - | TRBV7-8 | TGTGCCAGCAGCTTGGGACAGGGGGCCCCAGATACGCAGTATTTT | CASSLGQGAPDTQYF
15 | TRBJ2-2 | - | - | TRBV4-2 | TGTGCCAGCAGCCAAGATCTAAGAGGGACCGGGGAGCTGTTTTTT | CASSQDLRGTGELFF
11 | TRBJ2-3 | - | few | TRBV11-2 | TGTGCCAGCAGCTTCGGGGATACGCAGTATTTT | CASSFGDTQYF
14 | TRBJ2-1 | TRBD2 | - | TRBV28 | TGTGCCCTCGGACTAGCGGGATCCTACAATGAGCAGTTCTTC | CALGLAGSYNEQFF
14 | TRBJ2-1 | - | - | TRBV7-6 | TGTGCCAGCAGCCTCACAGGGGGGGACAATGAGCAGTTCTTC | CASSLTGGDNEQFF
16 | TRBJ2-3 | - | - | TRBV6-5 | TGTGCCAGCAGTTACTCCCCAAATGAAAGCACAGATACGCAGTATTTT | CASSYSPNESTDTQYF
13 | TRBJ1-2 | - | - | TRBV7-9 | TGTGCCAGCAGCTTTGTAGAGCGGCGAGGCTACACCTTC | CASSFVERRGYTF
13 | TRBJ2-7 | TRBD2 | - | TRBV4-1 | TGCGCCAGCAGCCAACGGGGGGCCTACGAGCAGTACTTC | CASSQRGAYEQYF
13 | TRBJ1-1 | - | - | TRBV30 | TGTGCCTGGAGTGTAGTACAGAACACTGAAGCTTTCTTT | CAWSVVQNTEAFF
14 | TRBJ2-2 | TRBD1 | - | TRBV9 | TGTGCCAGCAGCCCCTGGACAGGGTCCGGGGAGCTGTTTTTT | CASSPWTGSGELFF
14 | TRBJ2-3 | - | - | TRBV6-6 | TGTGCCAGCAGTTTAGCGGTTAGCACAGATACGCAGTATTTT | CASSLAVSTDTQYF
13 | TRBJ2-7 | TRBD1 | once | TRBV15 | TGTGCCACCAGGAAGACAGGGGATGACGAGCAGTACTTC | CATRKTGDDEQYF
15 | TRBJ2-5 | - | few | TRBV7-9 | TGTGCCAGCAGCTCGTGGGCTAGCGTAGAAGAGACCCAGTACTTC | CASSSWASVEETQYF
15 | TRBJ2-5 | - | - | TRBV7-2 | TGTGCCAGCAGCCTACTTTGGGCAGCACAAGAGACCCAGTACTTC | CASSLLWAAQETQYF
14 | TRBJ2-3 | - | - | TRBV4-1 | TGCGCCAGCAGCCACACGGCCTCCCCAGATACGCAGTATTTT | CASSHTASPDTQYF
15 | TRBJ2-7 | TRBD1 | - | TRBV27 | TGTGCCAGCAGGGAGGGACAGGGGCGAGCCTACGAGCAGTACTTC | CASREGQGRAYEQYF
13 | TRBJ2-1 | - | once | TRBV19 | TGTGCCAGTAGTCCATCGGAGAACAATGAGCAGTTCTTC | CASSPSENNEQFF
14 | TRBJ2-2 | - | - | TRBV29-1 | TGCAGCGTTGATTTGCGGAGTAACACCGGGGAGCTGTTTTTT | CSVDLRSNTGELFF
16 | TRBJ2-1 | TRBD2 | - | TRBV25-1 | TGTGCCAGCAGTGACCTAGCGGGGGGCTCCTACAATGAGCAGTTCTTC | CASSDLAGGSYNEQFF
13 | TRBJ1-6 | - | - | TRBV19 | TGTGCCAGTAGTTCCCAGGCAAATTCACCCCTCCACTTT | CASSSQANSPLHF
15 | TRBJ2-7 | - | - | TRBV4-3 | TGCGCCAGCAGCCAAGATATGGCAGCCTCCTACGAGCAGTACTTC | CASSQDMAASYEQYF
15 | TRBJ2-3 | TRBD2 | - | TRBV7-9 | TGTGCCAGCACCGGACTAGCGGGGTTTGAAGATACGCAGTATTTT | CASTGLAGFEDTQYF
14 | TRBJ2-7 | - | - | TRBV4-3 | TGCGCCAGCAGCCAAGATGAGGCAGCCTACGAGCAGTACTTC | CASSQDEAAYEQYF
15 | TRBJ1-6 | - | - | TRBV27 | TGTGCCAGCAGTACGCCTCGACAGTATAATTCACCCCTCCACTTT | CASSTPRQYNSPLHF
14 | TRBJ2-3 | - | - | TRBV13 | TGTGCCAGCAGCTTAGGCACTGGCACAGATACGCAGTATTTT | CASSLGTGTDTQYF
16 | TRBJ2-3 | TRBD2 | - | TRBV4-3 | TGCGCCAGCAGCCAAGTTACTAGCGGCTTTACAGATACGCAGTATTTT | CASSQVTSGFTDTQYF
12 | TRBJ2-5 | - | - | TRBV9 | TGTGCCAGCGGGGGGGCTTTGGAGACCCAGTACTTC | CASGGALETQYF
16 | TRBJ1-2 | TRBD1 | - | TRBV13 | TGTGCCAGCAGCCCCGGACAGGCGAGCCATAACTATGGCTACACCTTC | CASSPGQASHNYGYTF
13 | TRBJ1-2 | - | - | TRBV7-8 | TGTGCCAGCAGCCATTGGGAAGGCTATGGCTACACCTTC | CASSHWEGYGYTF
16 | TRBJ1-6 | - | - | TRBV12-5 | TGTGCTAGTGGTGATTACCAGAGCTCCTATAATTCACCCCTCCACTTT | CASGDYQSSYNSPLHF
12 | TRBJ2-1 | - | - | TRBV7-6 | TGTGCCAGCAGCTTAGGGGCCAATGAGCAGTTCTTC | CASSLGANEQFF
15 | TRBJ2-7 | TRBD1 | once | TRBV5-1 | TGCGCCAGCAGCATTAGCACCGGGACAGGGAGCGAGCAGTACTTC | CASSISTGTGSEQYF
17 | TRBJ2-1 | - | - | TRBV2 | TGTGCCAGCAGTGATTCGATACTAGTAGAGGCCTACAATGAGCAGTTCTTC | CASSDSILVEAYNEQFF
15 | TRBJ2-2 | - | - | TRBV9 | TGTGCCAGCAGCCCACCCGGCGCTCACACCGGGGAGCTGTTTTTT | CASSPPGAHTGELFF
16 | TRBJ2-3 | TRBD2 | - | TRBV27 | TGTGCCAGCAGTTGGGCAGTCACGGGAGGAGGGGATACGCAGTATTTT | CASSWAVTGGGDTQYF
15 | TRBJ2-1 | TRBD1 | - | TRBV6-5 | TGTGCCAGCAGTCCCGGACAGGGGATGTACAATGAGCAGTTCTTC | CASSPGQGMYNEQFF
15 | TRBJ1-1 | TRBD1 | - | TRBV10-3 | TGTGCCATCAGTGAGTGGGGACAGGGAGGGACTGAAGCTTTCTTT | CAISEWGQGGTEAFF
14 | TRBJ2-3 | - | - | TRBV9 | TGTGCCAGCAGCGTAGAGGGGCTCACAGATACGCAGTATTTT | CASSVEGLTDTQYF
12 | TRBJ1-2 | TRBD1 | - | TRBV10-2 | TGCGCCACCACCGGGACAGGAATTGGCTACACCTTC | CATTGTGIGYTF
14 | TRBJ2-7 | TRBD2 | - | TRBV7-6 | TGTGCCAGCACCGACCGGGGGGGCGTAGACGAGCAGTACTTC | CASTDRGGVDEQYF
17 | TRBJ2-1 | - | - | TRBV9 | TGTGCCAGCAGCGCGGGTACCGGGCGTGACTCCTACAATGAGCAGTTCTTC | CASSAGTGRDSYNEQFF
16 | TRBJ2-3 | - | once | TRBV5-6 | TGTGCCAGCAGCTATAGCAGGACATATTACACAGATACGCAGTATTTT | CASSYSRTYYTDTQYF
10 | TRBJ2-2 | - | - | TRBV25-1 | TGTGCCAGCAGGGGGCCGGAGCTGTTTTTT | CASRGPELFF
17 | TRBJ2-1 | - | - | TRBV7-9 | TGTGCCAGCAGCCATCGCTTGCAGGGAGGCTCCTACAATGAGCAGTTCTTC | CASSHRLQGGSYNEQFF
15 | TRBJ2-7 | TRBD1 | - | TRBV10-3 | TGTGCCAGTACTGCTCCGGGACAGGGGGTCCACGAGCAGTACTTC | CASTAPGQGVHEQYF
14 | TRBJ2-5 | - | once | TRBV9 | TGTGCCAGCAGCCCCTTCGACACGATGGAGACCCAGTACTTC | CASSPFDTMETQYF
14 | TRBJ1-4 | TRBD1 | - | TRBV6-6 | TGTGCCAGCAGTCGGGACAGTTATCGAGAAAAACTGTTTTTT | CASSRDSYREKLFF
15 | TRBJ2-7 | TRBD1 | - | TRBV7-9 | TGTGCCAGCAGCTTGAGGGGACAGAGCTCCTACGAGCAGTACTTC | CASSLRGQSSYEQYF
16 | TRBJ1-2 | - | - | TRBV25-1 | TGTGCCAGCAGTGAATCCAAGGCAGGCGAAAACTATGGCTACACCTTC | CASSESKAGENYGYTF
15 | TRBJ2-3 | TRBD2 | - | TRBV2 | TGTGCCAGCAGATGGACGCGGGGGGGCTCGGATACGCAGTATTTT | CASRWTRGGSDTQYF
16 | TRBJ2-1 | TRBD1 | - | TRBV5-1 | TGCGCCAGCAGCTTGTCCACAGGGGGCATTCTGGATGAGCAGTTCTTC | CASSLSTGGILDEQFF
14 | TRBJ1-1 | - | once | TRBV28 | TGTGCCAGCAGTTTACTAGGGCTGAACACTGAAGCTTTCTTT | CASSLLGLNTEAFF
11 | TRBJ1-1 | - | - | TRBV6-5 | TGTGCCAGCAGTTCGTCGGTTGAAGCTTTCTTT | CASSSSVEAFF
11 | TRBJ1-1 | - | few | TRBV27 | TGTGCCTCGGGCTCGAACACTGAAGCTTTCTTT | CASGSNTEAFF
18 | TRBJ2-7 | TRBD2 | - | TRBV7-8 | TGTGCCAGCAGCCTAATACTAGCGGGAGGAATCTCGGGCTACGAGCAGTACTTC | CASSLILAGGISGYEQYF